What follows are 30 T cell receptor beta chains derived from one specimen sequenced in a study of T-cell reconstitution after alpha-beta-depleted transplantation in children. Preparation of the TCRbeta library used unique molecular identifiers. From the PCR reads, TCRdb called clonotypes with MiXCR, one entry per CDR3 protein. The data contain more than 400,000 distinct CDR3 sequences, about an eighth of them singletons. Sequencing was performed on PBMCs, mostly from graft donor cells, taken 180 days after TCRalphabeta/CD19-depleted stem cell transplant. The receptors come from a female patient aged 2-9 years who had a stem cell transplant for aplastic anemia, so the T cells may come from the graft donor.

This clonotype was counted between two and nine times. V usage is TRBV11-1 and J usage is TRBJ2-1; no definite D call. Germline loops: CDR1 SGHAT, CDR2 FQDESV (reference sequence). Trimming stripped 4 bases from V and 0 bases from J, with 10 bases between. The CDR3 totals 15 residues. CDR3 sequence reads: CASSSDARSYNEQFF. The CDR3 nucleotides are TGTGCCAGCAGCTCGGATGCACGCTCCTACAATGAGCAGTTCTTC.

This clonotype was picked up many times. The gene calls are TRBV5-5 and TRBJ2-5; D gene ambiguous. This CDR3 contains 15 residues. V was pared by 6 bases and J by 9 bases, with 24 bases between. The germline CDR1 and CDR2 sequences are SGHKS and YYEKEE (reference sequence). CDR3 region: CASTTPGSPKIAQYF. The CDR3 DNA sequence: TGTGCCAGCACCACCCCAGGCTCCCCCAAGATCGCCCAGTACTTC.

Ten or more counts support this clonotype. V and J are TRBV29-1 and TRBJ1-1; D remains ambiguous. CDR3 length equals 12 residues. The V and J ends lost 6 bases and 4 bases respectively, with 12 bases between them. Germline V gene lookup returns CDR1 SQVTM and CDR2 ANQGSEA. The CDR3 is CSVPKGATEAFF. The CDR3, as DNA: TGCAGCGTACCCAAGGGCGCCACTGAAGCTTTCTTT.

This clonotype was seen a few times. The CDR3 DNA follows: TGTGCCAGCAGTTACGTGGGGGGCACTGAAGCTTTCTTT. It specifies CASSYVGGTEAFF. The genes are TRBV6-2 or TRBV6-3 and TRBJ1-1; possibly TRBD1 for D (5 bases). Germline lookup yields CDR1 MNHEY and CDR2 SVGEGT. V was trimmed by 2 bases and J by 4 bases, leaving 8 bases between them. There are 13 residues in the CDR3.

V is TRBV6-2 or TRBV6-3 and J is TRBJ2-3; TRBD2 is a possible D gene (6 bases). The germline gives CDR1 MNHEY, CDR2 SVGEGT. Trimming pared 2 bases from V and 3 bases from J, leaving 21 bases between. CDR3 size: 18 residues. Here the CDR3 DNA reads TGTGCCAGCAGTTACCCACTAGCTGGTGGCGGGATGACAGATACGCAGTATTTT. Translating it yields CASSYPLAGGGMTDTQYF.

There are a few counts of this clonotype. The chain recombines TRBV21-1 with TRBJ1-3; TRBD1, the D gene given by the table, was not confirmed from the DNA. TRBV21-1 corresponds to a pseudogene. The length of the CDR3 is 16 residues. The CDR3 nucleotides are TGTGCCAGCAGCGTCCGGGACAGGGGGCAAGAAAACACCATATATTTT. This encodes CASSVRDRGQENTIYF.

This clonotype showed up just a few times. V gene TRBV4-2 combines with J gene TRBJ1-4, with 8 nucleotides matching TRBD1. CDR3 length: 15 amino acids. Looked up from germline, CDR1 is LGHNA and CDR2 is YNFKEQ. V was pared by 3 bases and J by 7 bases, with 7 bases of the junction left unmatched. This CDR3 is CASSQTTGESEKLFF. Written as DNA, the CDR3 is TGTGCCAGCAGCCAGACGACAGGGGAGAGTGAAAAACTGTTTTTT.

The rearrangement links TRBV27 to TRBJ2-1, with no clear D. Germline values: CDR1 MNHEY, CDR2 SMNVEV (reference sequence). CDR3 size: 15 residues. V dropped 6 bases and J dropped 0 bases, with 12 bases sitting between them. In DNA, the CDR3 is TGTGCCAGCAGCATAGATGCCAGCTCCTACAATGAGCAGTTCTTC. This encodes CASSIDASSYNEQFF.

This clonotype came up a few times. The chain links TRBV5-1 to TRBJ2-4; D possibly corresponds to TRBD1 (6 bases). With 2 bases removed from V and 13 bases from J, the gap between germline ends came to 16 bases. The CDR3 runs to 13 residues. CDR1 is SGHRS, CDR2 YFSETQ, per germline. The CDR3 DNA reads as TGCGCCAGCAGCTTAGGCTCGGCAGGGGTCCAGTACTTC. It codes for CASSLGSAGVQYF.

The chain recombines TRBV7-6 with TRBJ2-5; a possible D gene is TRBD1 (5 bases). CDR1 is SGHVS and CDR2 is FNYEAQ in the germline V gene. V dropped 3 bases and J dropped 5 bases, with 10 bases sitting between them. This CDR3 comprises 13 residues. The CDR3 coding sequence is TGTGCCAGCAGCTTGGGCAGGGCTGAGACCCAGTACTTC. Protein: CASSLGRAETQYF.

The CDR3 protein is CASSSPTSGTSYNEQFF. CDR3 nucleotide sequence: TGTGCCAGCAGTTCTCCGACTAGCGGGACGTCCTACAATGAGCAGTTCTTC. The chain uses TRBV27 and TRBJ2-1, with 11 bases identical to TRBD2. Germline CDR1 and CDR2: MNHEY and SMNVEV (reference sequence). J lost 1 base, V lost 4 bases, and 6 bases had no gene match. The CDR3 spans 17 residues.

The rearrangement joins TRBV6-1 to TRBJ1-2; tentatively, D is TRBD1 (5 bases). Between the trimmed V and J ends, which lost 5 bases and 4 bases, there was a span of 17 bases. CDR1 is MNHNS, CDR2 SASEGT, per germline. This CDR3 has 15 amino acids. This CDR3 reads CASSPGHNGGYGYTF. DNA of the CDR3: TGTGCCAGCAGTCCCGGACATAATGGTGGCTATGGCTACACCTTC.

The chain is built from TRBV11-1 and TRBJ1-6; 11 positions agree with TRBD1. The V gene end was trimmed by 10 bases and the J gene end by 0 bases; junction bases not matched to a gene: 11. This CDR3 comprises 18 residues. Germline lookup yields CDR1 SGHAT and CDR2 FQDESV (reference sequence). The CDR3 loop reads CAISDRGRTDSYNSPLHF. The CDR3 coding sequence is TGTGCCATCTCGGACAGGGGGCGGACAGACTCCTATAATTCACCCCTCCACTTT. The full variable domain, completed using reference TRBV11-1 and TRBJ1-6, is EAEVAQSPRYKITEKSQAVAFWCDPISGHATLYWYRQILGQGPELLVQFQDESVVDDSQLPKDRFSAERLKGVDSTLKIQPAELGDSAMYLCAISDRGRTDSYNSPLHFGNGTRLTVT.

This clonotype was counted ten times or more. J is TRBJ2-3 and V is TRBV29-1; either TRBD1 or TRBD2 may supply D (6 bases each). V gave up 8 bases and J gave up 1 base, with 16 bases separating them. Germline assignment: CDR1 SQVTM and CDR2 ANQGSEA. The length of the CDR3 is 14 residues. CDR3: CSSGGAGRTDTQYF. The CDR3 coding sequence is TGCAGCTCTGGGGGCGCGGGACGCACAGATACGCAGTATTTT.

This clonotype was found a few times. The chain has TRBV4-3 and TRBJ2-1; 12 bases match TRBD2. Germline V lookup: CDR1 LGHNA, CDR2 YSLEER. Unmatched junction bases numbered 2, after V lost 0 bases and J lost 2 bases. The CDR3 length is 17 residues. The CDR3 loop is CASSQDWTSGTYNEQFF. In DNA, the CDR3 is TGCGCCAGCAGCCAAGATTGGACTAGCGGGACCTACAATGAGCAGTTCTTC.

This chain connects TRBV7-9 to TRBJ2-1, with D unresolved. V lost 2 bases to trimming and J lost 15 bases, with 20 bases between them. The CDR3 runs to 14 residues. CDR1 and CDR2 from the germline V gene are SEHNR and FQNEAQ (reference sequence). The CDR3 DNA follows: TGTGCCAGCAGCTTACCACCTCCAAAGAGATCTGGGTTCTTC. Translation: CASSLPPPKRSGFF.

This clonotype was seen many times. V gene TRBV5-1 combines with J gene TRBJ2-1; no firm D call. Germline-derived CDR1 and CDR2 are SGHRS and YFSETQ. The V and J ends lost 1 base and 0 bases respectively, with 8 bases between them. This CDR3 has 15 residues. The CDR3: CASSLIVSSYNEQFF. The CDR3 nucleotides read TGCGCCAGCAGCTTGATTGTAAGCTCCTACAATGAGCAGTTCTTC.

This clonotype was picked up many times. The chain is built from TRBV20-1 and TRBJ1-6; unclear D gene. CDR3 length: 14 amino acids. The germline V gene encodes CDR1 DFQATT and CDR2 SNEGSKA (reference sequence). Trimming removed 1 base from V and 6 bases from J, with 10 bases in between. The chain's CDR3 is CSARGYLSNSPLHF. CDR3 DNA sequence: TGCAGTGCTAGAGGGTACCTTAGTAATTCACCCCTCCACTTT.

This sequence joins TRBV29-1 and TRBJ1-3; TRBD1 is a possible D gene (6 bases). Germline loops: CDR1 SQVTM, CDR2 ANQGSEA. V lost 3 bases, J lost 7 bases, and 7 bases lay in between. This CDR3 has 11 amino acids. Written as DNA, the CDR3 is TGCAGCGTTGACAGGGGTAACACCATATATTTT. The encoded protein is CSVDRGNTIYF.

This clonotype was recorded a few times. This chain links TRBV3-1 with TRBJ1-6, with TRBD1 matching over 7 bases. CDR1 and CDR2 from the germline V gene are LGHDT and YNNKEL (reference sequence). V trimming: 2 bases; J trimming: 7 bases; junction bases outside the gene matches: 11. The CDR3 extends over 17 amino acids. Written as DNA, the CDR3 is TGTGCCAGCAGCCAACTAATGACAGGGTTGGGGAATTCACCCCTCCACTTT. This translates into CASSQLMTGLGNSPLHF.

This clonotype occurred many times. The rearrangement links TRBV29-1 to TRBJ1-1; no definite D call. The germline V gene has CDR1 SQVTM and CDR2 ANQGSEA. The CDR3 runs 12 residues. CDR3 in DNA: TGCAGTGCTTTGGGGTTGATCCCTGAAGCTTTCTTT. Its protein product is CSALGLIPEAFF.

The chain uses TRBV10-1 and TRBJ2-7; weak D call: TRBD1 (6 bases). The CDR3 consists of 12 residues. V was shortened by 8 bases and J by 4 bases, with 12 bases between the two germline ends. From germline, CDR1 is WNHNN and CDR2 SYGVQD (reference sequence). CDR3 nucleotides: TGCGCCAGCCCCAGGGGAAATTACGAGCAGTACTTC. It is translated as CASPRGNYEQYF.

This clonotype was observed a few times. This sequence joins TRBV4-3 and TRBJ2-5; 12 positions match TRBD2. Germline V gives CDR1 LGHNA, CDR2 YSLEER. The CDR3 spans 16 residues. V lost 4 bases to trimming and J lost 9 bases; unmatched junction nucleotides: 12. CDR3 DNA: TGCGCCAGCAGCCTATGGACTAGCGGGGCCTCAGGGGCCCAGTACTTC. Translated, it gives CASSLWTSGASGAQYF.

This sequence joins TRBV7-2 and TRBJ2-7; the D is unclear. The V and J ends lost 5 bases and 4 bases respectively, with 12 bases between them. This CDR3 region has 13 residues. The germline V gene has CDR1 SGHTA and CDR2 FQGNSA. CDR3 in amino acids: CASSHRGSYEQYV. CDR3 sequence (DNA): TGTGCCAGCAGCCACCGTGGGTCGTACGAGCAGTACGTC.

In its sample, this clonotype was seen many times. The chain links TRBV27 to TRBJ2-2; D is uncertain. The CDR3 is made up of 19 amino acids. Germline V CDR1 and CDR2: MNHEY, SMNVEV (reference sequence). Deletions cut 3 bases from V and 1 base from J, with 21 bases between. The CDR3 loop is CASSFLITLGLENTGELFF. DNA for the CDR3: TGTGCCAGCAGTTTTCTTATAACCTTGGGCCTAGAGAACACCGGGGAGCTGTTTTTT.

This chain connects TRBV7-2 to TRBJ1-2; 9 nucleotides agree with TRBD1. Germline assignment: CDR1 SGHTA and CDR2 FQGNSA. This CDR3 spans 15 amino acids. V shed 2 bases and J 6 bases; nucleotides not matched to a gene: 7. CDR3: CASSLIPGQGHGYTF. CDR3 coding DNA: TGTGCCAGCAGCTTAATCCCCGGACAGGGGCATGGCTACACCTTC.

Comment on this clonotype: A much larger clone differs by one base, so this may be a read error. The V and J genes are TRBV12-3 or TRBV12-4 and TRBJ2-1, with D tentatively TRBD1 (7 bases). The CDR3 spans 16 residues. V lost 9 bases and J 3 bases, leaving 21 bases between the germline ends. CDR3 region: CASQGGGVYFYNEQFF. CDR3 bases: TGTGCCAGTCAAGGAGGGGGCGTATACTTCTACAATGAGCAGTTCTTC.

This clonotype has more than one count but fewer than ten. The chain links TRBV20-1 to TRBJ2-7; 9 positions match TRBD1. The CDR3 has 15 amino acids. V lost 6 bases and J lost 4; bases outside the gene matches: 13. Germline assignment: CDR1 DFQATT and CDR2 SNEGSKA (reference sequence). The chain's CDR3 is CSATLRDRERYEQYF. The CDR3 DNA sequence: TGCAGTGCCACACTTCGGGACAGGGAAAGGTACGAGCAGTACTTC.

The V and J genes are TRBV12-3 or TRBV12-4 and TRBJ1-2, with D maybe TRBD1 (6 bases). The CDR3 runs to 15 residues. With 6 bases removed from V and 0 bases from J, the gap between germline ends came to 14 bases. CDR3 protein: CASSRTGNSNYGYTF. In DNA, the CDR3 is TGTGCCAGCAGCCGCACAGGGAACTCTAACTATGGCTACACCTTC.

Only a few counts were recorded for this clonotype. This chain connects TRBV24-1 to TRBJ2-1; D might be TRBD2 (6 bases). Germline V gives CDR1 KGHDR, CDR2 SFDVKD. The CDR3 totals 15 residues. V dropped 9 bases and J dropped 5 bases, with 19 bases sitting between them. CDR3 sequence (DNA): TGTGCCACCGGGCCGGGACTCAAGGGGCACAATGAGCAGTTCTTC. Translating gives CATGPGLKGHNEQFF.